This T cell receptor beta chain was sequenced in a study of blood T cell repertoires in COVID-19. On the study more broadly: T cells, B-cell-depleted T cells, or PBMCs supplied cDNA or gDNA.

Study processing details: Amplification of reference gene primers was used by the study to estimate nucleated cell counts. Profiling relied on immunoSEQ multiplex PCR, and the TCRdb table lists in-frame clones only, not all of them. V and J calls and clone size come straight from that table; D and trimming were deduced from the DNA. The sample lists 110,000 or so clones; about 88% were seen once. V was trimmed by 3 bases and J by 7 bases, leaving 12 bases between them. CDR3 size: 14 residues. Germline V gives CDR1 KGHSH, CDR2 LQKENI. The sample comprised peripheral blood. The V gene is TRBV18, the J gene TRBJ2-2; D gene uncertain. The clonotype was recovered from a woman in her seventies who had recovered from COVID-19. CDR3 loop: CASSPQWARGELFF. The CDR3 nucleotides read TGTGCCAGCTCACCTCAGTGGGCCCGCGGGGAGCTGTTTTTT.